This section outlines one T cell receptor beta chain sequence together with its context. No antigen is known for it. The data stem from a study of fetal regulatory T cell absence and autoimmunity. Some clones are missing from TCRdb's copy, which holds only in-frame ones; the method was immunoSEQ multiplex PCR. This table holds approximately 46,000 clones, about 80% found once. Regarding the study as a whole: Cord blood and pancreas showed broadly similar TRB gene family usage. Antigen-driven pancreatic autoimmunity before birth in IPEX was inferred from oligoclonal enrichment.

Trimming at V came to 1 base and at J to 4 bases, leaving 6 bases not matched to a gene. The germline V gene has CDR1 SGHTA and CDR2 FQGNSA. CDR3 length: 16 amino acids. Sequenced sample: cord blood. The receptor comes from a newborn boy with IPEX syndrome. This sequence joins TRBV7-2 and TRBJ2-3; TRBD2 matches at 9 bases. The CDR3 sequence: CASSLEGGGAADTQYF. CDR3 bases: TGTGCCAGCAGCTTAGAGGGCGGGGGGGCCGCAGATACGCAGTATTTT.